This T cell receptor (beta chain) was sequenced in a study of T-cell reconstitution after alpha-beta-depleted transplantation in children. Study-level results: Day-60 TCRbeta diversity that was high in some patients was derived from surviving recipient T cells and thymic progenitors. Expanded clones from the graft, numbering several hundred, reportedly supplied alpha-beta T cells about two months after transplant. At the one-year point after transplant, T-cell counts and TCRbeta diversity were found to come mostly from T cells that had been newly produced.

A TCRbeta library incorporating unique molecular identifiers was prepared. TCRdb re-analysed the PCR reads in MiXCR, keeping a single row per CDR3 protein. The table has 200,000 or so distinct CDR3 sequences, approximately 6% seen once. The CDR3 covers 18 residues. V was pared by 2 bases and J by 4 bases, with 13 bases of the junction left unmatched. Per germline, CDR1 SGHAT and CDR2 FQNNGV. This clonotype has ten or more counts. Its specificity is unknown. The TCR sequence derives from a girl under three years old with combined immunodeficiency, due to receive a stem cell transplant. The specimen was PBMCs, collected before TCRalphabeta/CD19-depleted stem cell transplant. The rearrangement joins TRBV11-2 to TRBJ2-1; 8 nucleotides line up with TRBD2. This CDR3 reads CASSLLVASGLGYNEQFF. For the CDR3, the DNA is TGTGCCAGCAGCTTATTAGTTGCTAGCGGGCTAGGGTACAATGAGCAGTTCTTC.